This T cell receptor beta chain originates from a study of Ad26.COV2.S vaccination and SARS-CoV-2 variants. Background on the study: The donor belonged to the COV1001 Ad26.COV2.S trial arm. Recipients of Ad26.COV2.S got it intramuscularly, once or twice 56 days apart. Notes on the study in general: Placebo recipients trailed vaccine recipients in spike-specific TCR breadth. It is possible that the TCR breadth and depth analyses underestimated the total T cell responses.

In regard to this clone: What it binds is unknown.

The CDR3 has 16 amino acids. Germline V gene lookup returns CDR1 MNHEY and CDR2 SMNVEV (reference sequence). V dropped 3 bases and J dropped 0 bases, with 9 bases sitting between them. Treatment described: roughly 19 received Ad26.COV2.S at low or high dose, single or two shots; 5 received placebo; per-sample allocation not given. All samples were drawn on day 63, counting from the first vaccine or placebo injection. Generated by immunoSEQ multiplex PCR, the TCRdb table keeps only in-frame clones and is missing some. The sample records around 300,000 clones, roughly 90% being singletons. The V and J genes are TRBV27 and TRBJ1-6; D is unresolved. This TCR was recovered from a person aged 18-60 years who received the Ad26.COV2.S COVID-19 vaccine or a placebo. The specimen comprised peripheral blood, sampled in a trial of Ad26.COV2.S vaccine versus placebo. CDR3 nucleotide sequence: TGTGCCAGCAGTTTTGTTGGGAGCTCCTATAATTCACCCCTCCACTTT. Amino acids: CASSFVGSSYNSPLHF.